Below are 32 T cell receptor beta chains sequenced from a single sample in a study of T cell clones after liver transplantation. Assay: immunoSEQ multiplex PCR; the TCRdb copy retains only in-frame clones and omits some. The sample carries more than 95,000 clones, 84% recorded once. The input for sequencing was CD4+ T cells from blood, taken around 44 months after liver transplant. The source of these receptors is a human patient who received a liver transplant. The T cells may partly be graft donor cells.

The chain couples TRBV5-1 to TRBJ2-7, with 7 bases lining up with TRBD1. This CDR3 is 19 amino acids long. CDR1 is SGHRS and CDR2 is YFSETQ in the germline V gene. V lost 2 bases to trimming and J lost 0 bases; unmatched junction nucleotides: 17. The CDR3 protein is CASSFRPRDVRTGSYEQYF. In DNA form, the CDR3 reads TGCGCCAGCAGCTTCCGCCCCCGTGACGTTCGGACAGGCTCCTACGAGCAGTACTTC.

The genes are TRBV5-1 and TRBJ1-1, with TRBD1 matching over 10 bases. From germline, CDR1 is SGHRS and CDR2 YFSETQ. The CDR3 totals 16 residues. The V segment lost 3 bases and the J segment 2 bases; nucleotides outside the gene matches: 7. Written as DNA, the CDR3 is TGCGCCAGCAGCTCCTGGACAGGGGGAGACAACACTGAAGCTTTCTTT. This encodes CASSSWTGGDNTEAFF.

The gene calls are TRBV11-2 and TRBJ2-1; tentative D call: TRBD2 (5 bases). Between the trimmed V and J ends, which lost 7 bases and 7 bases, there was a span of 17 bases. Per germline, CDR1 SGHAT and CDR2 FQNNGV. This CDR3 has 14 amino acids. CDR3 residues: CASTMRAPHNEQFF. The CDR3 DNA reads as TGTGCCAGCACCATGAGGGCACCCCATAATGAGCAGTTCTTC.

The gene calls are TRBV7-6 and TRBJ2-1; D is undetermined. V lost 5 bases and J 4 bases, leaving 15 bases between the germline ends. The germline CDR1 and CDR2 sequences are SGHVS and FNYEAQ. The CDR3 covers 15 residues. Here the CDR3 DNA reads TGTGCCAGCAGCGGAAGACTGCTACAATACAATGAGCAGTTCTTC. Translating it yields CASSGRLLQYNEQFF.

The chain uses TRBV6-5 and TRBJ2-6; tentative D call: TRBD2 (6 bases). The CDR3 consists of 15 residues. The ends were cut back, 5 bases at V and 0 bases at J, with 8 bases in the middle. CDR1 is MNHEY and CDR2 is SVGAGI in the germline V gene. As DNA, the CDR3 is TGTGCCAGCAGTACCGGGGGCTCTGGGGCCAACGTCCTGACTTTC. Protein sequence: CASSTGGSGANVLTF.

This chain links TRBV6-5 with TRBJ1-3; D call uncertain. Trimming took off 0 bases at V and 2 bases at J, with 8 bases between the two ends. CDR1 and CDR2 (germline): MNHEY, SVGAGI. The CDR3 loop spans 15 amino acids. The CDR3 region has the DNA TGTGCCAGCAGTTACTCGGCGATCGCTGGAAACACCATATATTTT. It is translated as CASSYSAIAGNTIYF.

This rearrangement joins TRBV28 to TRBJ2-6; 8 bases match TRBD1. The length of the CDR3 is 16 residues. Germline V CDR1 and CDR2: MDHEN, SYDVKM. Trimming took 5 bases from V and 4 from J; bases not matched to a gene: 7. CDR3 amino acids: CASSLTGVLGANVLTF. The DNA for the CDR3 is TGTGCCAGCAGTCTGACAGGGGTACTAGGGGCCAACGTCCTGACTTTC. Combining the CDR3 with reference TRBV28 and TRBJ2-6 gives the whole variable domain DVKVTQSSRYLVKRTGEKVFLECVQDMDHENMFWYRQDPGLGLRLIYFSYDVKMKEKGDIPEGYSVSREKKERFSLILESASTNQTSMYLCASSLTGVLGANVLTFGAGSRLTVL.

J is TRBJ1-1 and V is TRBV19; TRBD1 agrees at 7 bases. Germline V gene lookup returns CDR1 LNHDA and CDR2 SQIVND (reference sequence). The CDR3 loop spans 12 amino acids. After removal of 5 bases from V and 11 bases from J, the junction contained 8 bases not matched to a gene. The CDR3 DNA is TGTGCCAGTAGTGTTGGACAGGCAGGGGCTTTCTTT. This codes for CASSVGQAGAFF.

The table lists this clone with a few counts. The chain couples TRBV6-5 to TRBJ1-1; 7 bases are shared with TRBD1. The CDR3 has 15 residues. The germline CDR1 and CDR2 sequences are MNHEY and SVGAGI. J lost 10 bases, V lost 5 bases, and 16 bases had no gene match. Here the CDR3 reads CASSGTEIKTNPAFF. CDR3 DNA sequence: TGTGCCAGCAGTGGGACAGAGATCAAGACAAACCCAGCTTTCTTT.

V usage is TRBV6-5 and J usage is TRBJ2-1; TRBD2 is a possible D gene (6 bases). This CDR3 is 14 amino acids long. The ends were cut back, 5 bases at V and 9 bases at J, with 17 bases in the middle. The germline V gene encodes CDR1 MNHEY and CDR2 SVGAGI. CDR3 DNA sequence: TGTGCCAGCAGTCCGGCGGGGAGAGGGAGTGAGCAGTTCTTC. Translation: CASSPAGRGSEQFF.

The chain joins TRBV5-1 to TRBJ1-5; no firm D call. The CDR3 covers 13 residues. V was pared by 0 bases and J by 7 bases, with 8 bases between. Germline values: CDR1 SGHRS, CDR2 YFSETQ. The CDR3 region has the DNA TGCGCCAGCAGCTTGGTTCCAGAACAGCCCCAGCATTTT. It translates to CASSLVPEQPQHF.

V is TRBV11-2 and J is TRBJ2-7; TRBD2 matches at 12 bases. CDR1 SGHAT and CDR2 FQNNGV come from the germline V gene. With V trimmed by 5 bases and J by 6 bases, 11 bases remained unmatched. The CDR3 is 16 residues long. CDR3 nucleotides: TGTGCCAGCAGCCTACTGACTAGCGGGGGTTCCACCGAGCAGTACTTC. It encodes CASSLLTSGGSTEQYF. The full variable domain, rest sourced from reference TRBV11-2 and TRBJ2-7, is EAGVAQSPRYKIIEKRQSVAFWCNPISGHATLYWYQQILGQGPKLLIQFQNNGVVDDSQLPKDRFSAERLKGVDSTLKIQPAKLEDSAVYLCASSLLTSGGSTEQYFGPGTRLTVT.

The chain carries TRBV2 and TRBJ2-6; no reliable D call. V was shortened by 6 bases and J by 0 bases, with 9 bases between the two germline ends. This CDR3 region has 15 residues. Looked up from germline, CDR1 is SNHLY and CDR2 is FYNNEI. CDR3 sequence (DNA): TGTGCCAGCAGACCCGACGGCTCTGGGGCCAACGTCCTGACTTTC. Protein product: CASRPDGSGANVLTF.

The rearrangement uses TRBV5-1 and TRBJ1-2, with D possibly being TRBD1 (5 bases). There are 14 residues in the CDR3. Germline CDR1 and CDR2: SGHRS and YFSETQ. With 5 bases removed from V and 3 bases from J, the gap between germline ends came to 14 bases. CDR3 sequence reads: CASRGRGDDYGYTF. The CDR3 region has the DNA TGCGCCAGCAGGGGGAGAGGGGACGACTATGGCTACACCTTC.

This chain joins TRBV19 and TRBJ1-2; D might be TRBD1 (5 bases). CDR1 LNHDA and CDR2 SQIVND come from the germline V gene (reference sequence). Trimming removed 4 bases at V and 8 bases at J, with 20 bases between. This CDR3 comprises 15 residues. The CDR3 reads CASSTDRASPNGYTF. The CDR3 DNA sequence: TGTGCCAGTAGTACAGACAGAGCATCCCCTAACGGCTACACCTTC. The full variable domain, in which reference TRBV19 and TRBJ1-2 provide the parts outside the CDR3, is DGGITQSPKYLFRKEGQNVTLSCEQNLNHDAMYWYRQDPGQGLRLIYYSQIVNDFQKGDIAEGYSVSREKKESFPLTVTSAQKNPTAFYLCASSTDRASPNGYTFGSGTRLTVV.

V gene TRBV7-8 combines with J gene TRBJ2-4, with TRBD1 matching 10 bases. J was trimmed by 0 bases and V by 4 bases; bases with no gene match: 12. The CDR3 extends over 19 amino acids. CDR1 is SGHVS, CDR2 FQNEAQ, per germline. For the CDR3, the DNA is TGTGCCAGCAGCTCCGGACAGGGGGTGGCAAGAGGAGCCAAAAACATTCAGTACTTC. Its protein is CASSSGQGVARGAKNIQYF.

The V gene is TRBV4-2, the J gene TRBJ2-1; D is possibly TRBD1 (6 bases). Trimming removed 3 bases at V and 6 bases at J, with 15 bases between. Germline V gene lookup returns CDR1 LGHNA and CDR2 YNFKEQ. The CDR3 contains 15 residues. The CDR3, as DNA: TGTGCCAGCAGCCACCAACCTACACAGGGCAATGAGCAGTTCTTC. As protein: CASSHQPTQGNEQFF.

This clone has more than one count but fewer than ten. The chain couples TRBV19 to TRBJ2-4; TRBD2 might be the D (5 bases). V was shortened by 3 bases and J by 1 base, with 22 bases between the two germline ends. The length of the CDR3 is 19 residues. The germline gives CDR1 LNHDA, CDR2 SQIVND (reference sequence). CDR3 loop: CASSMVPVLVTTAKNIQYF. The CDR3 nucleotides read TGTGCCAGTAGTATGGTGCCCGTACTAGTTACCACCGCCAAAAACATTCAGTACTTC.

This clone came up once. V and J are TRBV2 and TRBJ1-4, with D unresolved. Between the trimmed V and J ends, which lost 3 bases and 7 bases, there was a span of 9 bases. Per the germline V gene, CDR1 is SNHLY and CDR2 is FYNNEI. CDR3 length: 13 amino acids. The CDR3 nucleotides read TGTGCCAGCAGTGAGGGCGCCGGTGAAAAACTGTTTTTT. It translates to CASSEGAGEKLFF. Full variable domain (remainder filled in from reference TRBV2 and TRBJ1-4): EPEVTQTPSHQVTQMGQEVILRCVPISNHLYFYWYRQILGQKVEFLVSFYNNEISEKSEIFDDQFSVERPDGSNFTLKIRSTKLEDSAMYFCASSEGAGEKLFFGSGTQLSVL.

The chain recombines TRBV18 with TRBJ2-3; D unclear. This CDR3 contains 16 residues. The V end was cut by 1 base, the J end by 6 bases, with 17 bases between. Germline CDR1 reads KGHSH; CDR2 reads LQKENI. The CDR3 loop reads CASSPRSTIPTDTQYF. In DNA form, the CDR3 reads TGTGCCAGCTCACCACGATCGACGATTCCCACGGATACGCAGTATTTT.

The DNA of the CDR3 is TGTGCCAGCAGTGGGCGGACAGATACTAACTATGGCTACACCTTC. It encodes CASSGRTDTNYGYTF. V usage is TRBV6-1 and J usage is TRBJ1-2; possible D gene TRBD1, 6 bases. This CDR3 contains 15 residues. Trimming stripped 4 bases from V and 0 bases from J, with 12 bases between. Per germline, CDR1 MNHNS and CDR2 SASEGT.

V is TRBV18 and J is TRBJ2-4; D unclear. CDR3 size: 15 residues. Germline CDR1 reads KGHSH; CDR2 reads LQKENI. V was trimmed by 0 bases and J by 0 bases, leaving 6 bases between them. The CDR3 loop is CASSPPQLAKNIQYF. In nucleotides, the CDR3 is TGTGCCAGCTCACCACCCCAGCTAGCCAAAAACATTCAGTACTTC.

This chain uses TRBV19 with TRBJ1-4; D not resolved. Per germline, CDR1 LNHDA and CDR2 SQIVND (reference sequence). Deletions cut 3 bases from V and 4 bases from J, with 12 bases between. The CDR3 sequence is 15 residues long. DNA for the CDR3: TGTGCCAGTAGTATGAGGACTGACTTTAATGAAAAACTGTTTTTT. This gives the protein CASSMRTDFNEKLFF.

The genes are TRBV18 and TRBJ2-7; tentative D call: TRBD1 (6 bases). Trimming stripped 6 bases from V and 3 bases from J, with 15 bases between. Germline CDR1 and CDR2: KGHSH and LQKENI. CDR3 length: 14 amino acids. CDR3 loop: CASSYAGADYEQYF. CDR3 DNA: TGTGCCAGCTCCTACGCAGGGGCGGACTACGAGCAGTACTTC.

This clone was seen once. V is TRBV6-1 and J is TRBJ2-3; possibly TRBD1 for D (6 bases). V shed 0 bases and J shed 3 bases, with 10 bases lying between them. Germline values: CDR1 MNHNS, CDR2 SASEGT. The CDR3 is made up of 15 amino acids. As DNA, the CDR3 is TGTGCCAGCAGTGAAGCGCAAGGGGGTACAGATACGCAGTATTTT. This encodes CASSEAQGGTDTQYF.

The rearrangement joins TRBV28 to TRBJ1-5; 10 bases are a match to TRBD1. Germline CDR1 MDHEN, CDR2 SYDVKM. The CDR3 covers 18 residues. V trimming: 7 bases; J trimming: 2 bases; junction bases outside the gene matches: 14. Written as DNA, the CDR3 is TGTGCCAGCAACGACTCCGGGACAGGGGCCGACCGCAATCAGCCCCAGCATTTT. Its translation is CASNDSGTGADRNQPQHF.

The V and J genes are TRBV19 and TRBJ1-3; maybe TRBD1 (5 bases). CDR1 LNHDA and CDR2 SQIVND come from the germline V gene (reference sequence). Trimming stripped 6 bases from V and 0 bases from J, with 9 bases between. CDR3 length equals 14 residues. CDR3 nucleotides: TGTGCCAGTAGCCAGGGAAGCTCTGGAAACACCATATATTTT. Its translation: CASSQGSSGNTIYF.

This clone has just a few counts. J is TRBJ1-3 and V is TRBV11-2; 9 bases line up with TRBD1. J gave up 3 bases and V 1 base, and 4 bases lay outside the gene matches. CDR3 length: 16 residues. The V gene's germline CDR1 is SGHAT and CDR2 FQNNGV. The CDR3 DNA sequence: TGTGCCAGCAGCTTAGGGGACAGGGCTCTTGGAAACACCATATATTTT. Amino acids: CASSLGDRALGNTIYF.

The chain recombines TRBV15 with TRBJ1-2; possible D gene TRBD1, 5 bases. The V end was cut by 9 bases, the J end by 0 bases, with 14 bases between. Germline V gene lookup returns CDR1 LNHNV and CDR2 YYDKDF (reference sequence). CDR3 length equals 14 residues. The CDR3 here is CATGVRAANYGYTF. The CDR3 DNA reads TGTGCCACGGGGGTTCGGGCGGCTAACTATGGCTACACCTTC.

This clone was seen a few times. The chain recombines TRBV30 with TRBJ2-1; 7 bases are shared with TRBD2. J was trimmed by 4 bases and V by 2 bases; bases with no gene match: 8. Germline V gene lookup returns CDR1 GTSNPN and CDR2 SVGIG (reference sequence). The CDR3 is 15 residues long. CDR3 sequence (DNA): TGTGCCTGGAGTCGCAGGACTAGTGGGTACAATGAGCAGTTCTTC. Translating gives CAWSRRTSGYNEQFF.

This sequence joins TRBV6-5 and TRBJ1-4; 7 bases are a match to TRBD1. This CDR3 has 14 residues. Trimming cost V 6 bases and J 7 bases; bases outside gene matches: 8. The V gene's germline CDR1 is MNHEY and CDR2 SVGAGI. The CDR3 protein is CASSPGGGREKLFF. The CDR3 coding sequence is TGTGCCAGCAGCCCAGGGGGGGGCCGTGAAAAACTGTTTTTT.

This chain uses TRBV6-6 with TRBJ2-1; 10 bases match TRBD2. Losses at the gene ends were 0 bases for V and 4 bases for J; bases not matched to a gene: 3. This CDR3 comprises 16 residues. Germline V lookup: CDR1 MNHNY, CDR2 SVGAGI (reference sequence). The CDR3: CASSYSGTSVYNEQFF. The CDR3, as DNA: TGTGCCAGCAGTTACTCCGGGACTAGCGTATACAATGAGCAGTTCTTC.